The next 27 T cell receptor beta chains were all read from a single sample in a study of molecular identifiers for immune sequencing clone quantification. TCRdb redid the calling of the PCR reads with MiXCR, one entry per CDR3 protein. The sample holds 490,000 or so distinct CDR3 sequences; roughly 25% are singletons and the top ten take roughly 0.79%. Sequenced sample: naive CD8+ T cells from blood, with Jurkat cell RNA spiked in. Regarding subset: FACS-sorted CD8+CD4-CCR7+CD45RA+ naive T cells. These receptors were collected from a human donor in good health. Some libraries in this study had Jurkat cell RNA spiked in.

This chain uses TRBV6-2 or TRBV6-3 with TRBJ1-1; TRBD1 matches 7 bases. Per the germline V gene, CDR1 is MNHEY and CDR2 is SVGEGT. The CDR3 length is 15 residues. The J segment lost 1 base and the V segment lost 8 bases, leaving 10 bases of the junction unmatched. The CDR3 region is CASLGEGAPNTEAFF. The CDR3 DNA follows: TGTGCCAGCCTGGGGGAGGGGGCCCCGAACACTGAAGCTTTCTTT.

J is TRBJ2-7 and V is TRBV14, with D possibly matching TRBD1 (7 bases). Germline V gives CDR1 SGHDN, CDR2 FVKESK. This CDR3 region has 14 residues. Trimming shortened V by 5 bases and J by 7 bases, and 18 bases separated the two germline ends. The CDR3 loop reads CASSSDSRGVEQYF. The CDR3 DNA follows: TGTGCCAGCAGCTCTGATAGCAGGGGGGTAGAGCAGTACTTC.

As concerns this clonotype: A much larger clone is a single base away; this may be a read error. The chain combines TRBV14 with TRBJ1-1; D call uncertain. This CDR3 comprises 12 residues. The V gene's germline CDR1 is SGHDN and CDR2 FVKESK. Trimming shortened V by 5 bases and J by 5 bases, and 9 bases separated the two germline ends. In DNA, the CDR3 is TGTGCCAGCAGCTACGAGTCGACTGAAGCTTTCTTT. Translation gives CASSYESTEAFF.

The J gene is TRBJ1-2, the V gene TRBV9; tentatively, D is TRBD1 (6 bases). Trimming removed 0 bases at V and 3 bases at J, with 18 bases between. The CDR3 totals 17 residues. Germline V gene data show CDR1 as SGDLS and CDR2 as YYNGEE. In DNA form, the CDR3 reads TGTGCCAGCAGCGTAGAGTCCCCCCCGGGGGCATACTATGGCTACACCTTC. Translation gives CASSVESPPGAYYGYTF.

This clonotype was detected only a few times. V is TRBV10-2 and J is TRBJ2-7, with D perhaps matching TRBD1 (6 bases). Germline assignment: CDR1 WSHSY and CDR2 SAAADI. V dropped 2 bases and J dropped 2 bases, with 13 bases sitting between them. This CDR3 is 15 amino acids long. CDR3 amino acids: CASSEPGQAPYEQYF. In DNA, the CDR3 is TGCGCCAGCAGTGAGCCGGGACAAGCTCCCTACGAGCAGTACTTC.

The chain employs TRBV27 and TRBJ2-7, with unresolved D. Trimming shortened V by 0 bases and J by 4 bases, and 7 bases separated the two germline ends. CDR1 is MNHEY, CDR2 SMNVEV, per germline (reference sequence). The CDR3 consists of 13 residues. CDR3 DNA: TGTGCCAGCAGTTTATCGAGTGAATACGAGCAGTACTTC. This gives the protein CASSLSSEYEQYF.

This clonotype was observed a few times. The rearrangement links TRBV5-6 to TRBJ2-3, with D tentatively TRBD2 (5 bases). The CDR3 is made up of 13 amino acids. Germline V gene lookup returns CDR1 SGHDT and CDR2 YYEEEE. The V end was cut by 4 bases, the J end by 5 bases, with 11 bases between. CDR3 sequence (DNA): TGTGCCAGCAGCGGAACACTAGAAGATACGCAGTATTTT. Its protein product is CASSGTLEDTQYF.

The chain couples TRBV13 to TRBJ2-5; D possibly matches TRBD1 or TRBD2 (5 bases each). This CDR3 has 15 amino acids. Germline values: CDR1 PRHDT, CDR2 FYEKMQ (reference sequence). Trimming took off 3 bases at V and 0 bases at J, with 11 bases between the two ends. CDR3 nucleotide sequence: TGTGCCAGCAGCTTTGCCAGGGAGTACCAAGAGACCCAGTACTTC. It encodes CASSFAREYQETQYF. Combining the CDR3 with reference TRBV13 and TRBJ2-5 gives the whole variable domain AAGVIQSPRHLIKEKRETATLKCYPIPRHDTVYWYQQGPGQDPQFLISFYEKMQSDKGSIPDRFSAQQFSDYHSELNMSSLELGDSALYFCASSFAREYQETQYFGPGTRLLVL.

This clonotype was counted between two and nine times. The CDR3 sequence is CASSHLDYTEAFF. CDR3 bases: TGTGCCAGCAGTCACCTTGATTACACTGAAGCTTTCTTT. The chain employs TRBV6-2 or TRBV6-3 and TRBJ1-1; D gene uncertain. V shed 5 bases and J shed 3 bases, with 10 bases lying between them. The CDR3 loop spans 13 amino acids. The germline V gene has CDR1 MNHEY and CDR2 SVGEGT.

This clonotype has at least ten counts. The rearrangement links TRBV5-4 to TRBJ2-7; D is possibly TRBD1 (7 bases). There are 15 residues in the CDR3. Germline V gene lookup returns CDR1 SGHNT and CDR2 YYREEE (reference sequence). Deletions cut 0 bases from V and 4 bases from J, with 14 bases between. CDR3 loop: CASSLAPTGRYEQYF. The CDR3 DNA reads as TGTGCCAGCAGCTTGGCCCCGACAGGGAGGTACGAGCAGTACTTC.

V and J are TRBV7-9 and TRBJ2-5; 11 bases agree with TRBD2. The CDR3 has 18 amino acids. V was clipped by 4 bases and J by 5 bases; unmatched bases: 15. Germline CDR1 SEHNR, CDR2 FQNEAQ (reference sequence). CDR3 coding DNA: TGTGCCAGCAGCTCTGGTCTTCTAGCGGGAGGTATCGGGGAGACCCAGTACTTC. This codes for CASSSGLLAGGIGETQYF.

This clonotype was found many times. V and J are TRBV29-1 and TRBJ2-2, with 8 bases matching TRBD1. This CDR3 spans 14 amino acids. The V segment lost 6 bases and the J segment 4 bases; nucleotides outside the gene matches: 7. Germline CDR1 and CDR2: SQVTM and ANQGSEA. CDR3 residues: CSVDDRGSTGELFF. CDR3 nucleotide sequence: TGCAGCGTAGATGACAGGGGAAGCACCGGGGAGCTGTTTTTT.

This clonotype appeared a few times. The chain employs TRBV12-5 and TRBJ1-1, with 7 bases that match TRBD1. Germline V gene data show CDR1 as LGHNT and CDR2 as FRNRAP. V trimming: 4 bases; J trimming: 5 bases; junction bases outside the gene matches: 4. This CDR3 has 13 amino acids. CDR3 protein: CASGWKTGTEAFF. Written as DNA, the CDR3 is TGTGCTAGTGGTTGGAAGACAGGGACTGAAGCTTTCTTT.

The chain couples TRBV6-6 to TRBJ1-5, with D possibly matching TRBD1 (6 bases). This CDR3 is built from 15 residues. Germline CDR1 MNHNY, CDR2 SVGAGI (reference sequence). With 5 bases removed from V and 4 bases from J, the gap between germline ends came to 15 bases. CDR3 in DNA: TGTGCCAGCAGTCTACGAACAGGGTTTAATCAGCCCCAGCATTTT. Protein product: CASSLRTGFNQPQHF.

This sequence joins TRBV20-1 and TRBJ2-7; D is undetermined. The V and J ends lost 0 bases and 0 bases respectively, with 6 bases between them. Germline CDR1 and CDR2: DFQATT and SNEGSKA (reference sequence). This CDR3 region has 13 residues. CDR3 loop: CSARDGSSYEQYF. The CDR3 nucleotides are TGCAGTGCTAGAGATGGTAGCTCCTACGAGCAGTACTTC.

This clonotype showed up many times. The chain has TRBV20-1 and TRBJ2-7; D is possibly TRBD1 (6 bases). The CDR3 covers 12 residues. V was cut by 1 base and J by 3 bases, with 7 bases left in between. CDR1 DFQATT and CDR2 SNEGSKA come from the germline V gene (reference sequence). CDR3 amino acids: CSARADSYEQYF. The CDR3 nucleotides are TGCAGTGCTAGAGCGGACAGCTACGAGCAGTACTTC.

As for this clonotype: Possible read error: a much larger clone is one base away. This likely comes from a read error, as the CDR3 has no conserved phenylalanine or tryptophan at its end. This chain uses TRBV15 with TRBJ2-1; 8 bases are a match to TRBD2. Germline trimming cut 6 bases from V and 4 bases from J; bases unmatched to any gene: 2. Germline CDR1 LNHNV, CDR2 YYDKDF (reference sequence). The CDR3 is 13 amino acids. This CDR3 is CATSSGGYNEQFL. The CDR3 DNA reads TGTGCCACCAGTTCGGGGGGGTACAATGAGCAGTTCCTC.

Notes on this clonotype: This may be a read error: a much more frequent sequence differs by one nucleotide. The rearrangement uses TRBV7-2 and TRBJ2-1; either TRBD1 or TRBD2 may supply D (5 bases each). Trimming removed 3 bases at V and 5 bases at J, with 14 bases between. The CDR3 length is 15 residues. Germline V lookup: CDR1 SGHTA, CDR2 FQGNSA. Here the CDR3 DNA reads TGTGCCAGCAGCTTGATCGGGACCAATAACAATGAGCAGTTCTTC. Protein: CASSLIGTNNNEQFF.

The chain has TRBV7-9 and TRBJ2-3, with no clear D. With 1 base removed from V and 3 bases from J, the gap between germline ends came to 8 bases. Germline lookup yields CDR1 SEHNR and CDR2 FQNEAQ (reference sequence). The CDR3 is 14 residues long. The CDR3, as DNA: TGTGCCAGCAGCTTAGATTATGGGACAGATACGCAGTATTTT. This translates into CASSLDYGTDTQYF.

As to this clonotype: A clone one base away is much larger, so this may be a read error. CDR3 in amino acids: CASSLAIGGVTDTKYF. The CDR3 nucleotides read TGCGCCAGCAGCTTGGCCATTGGCGGAGTCACAGATACGAAGTATTTT. The chain employs TRBV5-1 and TRBJ2-3; no clear D gene. The CDR3 runs 16 residues. Germline lookup yields CDR1 SGHRS and CDR2 YFSETQ. The full variable domain, rest sourced from reference TRBV5-1 and TRBJ2-3, is KAGVTQTPRYLIKTRGQQVTLSCSPISGHRSVSWYQQTPGQGLQFLFEYFSETQRNKGNFPGRFSGRQFSNSRSEMNVSTLELGDSALYLCASSLAIGGVTDTKYFGPGTRLTVL.

With regard to this clonotype: One end of the junction varies from germline; a read error may be responsible. The chain recombines TRBV6-2 or TRBV6-3 with TRBJ1-5; weak D call: TRBD1 (5 bases). The germline gives CDR1 MNHEY, CDR2 SVGEGT. The CDR3 is made up of 15 amino acids. As DNA, the CDR3 is TGTGCCAGCGGTTACTTGGGGACTACCTATCAGCCCCAGCATTTT. Translating it yields CASGYLGTTYQPQHF.

The chain joins TRBV7-6 to TRBJ2-2; 8 bases map to TRBD1. Germline trimming cut 4 bases from V and 5 bases from J; bases unmatched to any gene: 3. This CDR3 has 14 residues. Germline loops: CDR1 SGHVS, CDR2 FNYEAQ. The DNA of the CDR3 is TGTGCCAGCAGCTCGGACAGGGAGACCGGGGAGCTGTTTTTT. Translating it yields CASSSDRETGELFF.

This clonotype was picked up many times. This chain connects TRBV29-1 to TRBJ2-6, with 8 bases that match TRBD1. CDR3 size: 14 residues. The V segment lost 6 bases and the J segment 3 bases; nucleotides outside the gene matches: 4. Germline V gives CDR1 SQVTM, CDR2 ANQGSEA. This CDR3 is CSVAGTGGANVLTF. The DNA for the CDR3 is TGCAGCGTAGCCGGGACAGGTGGGGCCAACGTCCTGACTTTC. Drawing the rest from reference TRBV29-1 and TRBJ2-6, the complete variable domain is SAVISQKPSRDICQRGTSLTIQCQVDSQVTMMFWYRQQPGQSLTLIATANQGSEATYESGFVIDKFPISRPNLTFSTLTVSNMSPEDSSIYLCSVAGTGGANVLTFGAGSRLTVL.

This clonotype was observed at least ten times. This rearrangement joins TRBV7-9 to TRBJ2-7; TRBD1 might be the D (6 bases). Germline-derived CDR1 and CDR2 are SEHNR and FQNEAQ (reference sequence). CDR3 length: 16 amino acids. The germline V and J ends were trimmed by 4 bases and 4 bases, with 20 bases remaining between them. This CDR3 reads CASSSSRDKGWYEQYF. The CDR3, as DNA: TGTGCCAGCAGCTCGTCACGGGACAAGGGGTGGTACGAGCAGTACTTC.

This clonotype was seen ten or more times. The chain carries TRBV2 and TRBJ2-2; D not certain. V dropped 3 bases and J dropped 8 bases, with 16 bases sitting between them. Germline values: CDR1 SNHLY, CDR2 FYNNEI. CDR3 length: 15 residues. The CDR3 region is CASSDDRSRPGELFF. DNA of the CDR3: TGTGCCAGCAGTGACGACCGATCCAGACCTGGGGAGCTGTTTTTT.

J is TRBJ2-2 and V is TRBV24-1, with D possibly TRBD1 on 5 matching bases. CDR3 length equals 16 residues. The germline V gene encodes CDR1 KGHDR and CDR2 SFDVKD. Trimming removed 4 bases from V and 6 bases from J, with 17 bases in between. CDR3 sequence reads: CATSDESRALSGELFF. CDR3 coding DNA: TGTGCCACCAGTGACGAGAGCAGGGCGTTGTCCGGGGAGCTGTTTTTT.

This clonotype was seen more than once but under ten times. J is TRBJ2-7 and V is TRBV4-3; no clear D. The length of the CDR3 is 14 residues. Germline assignment: CDR1 LGHNA and CDR2 YSLEER. V was shortened by 0 bases and J by 6 bases, with 12 bases between the two germline ends. CDR3 DNA sequence: TGCGCCAGCAGCCAAGATCGGGCAGCAACCGAGCAGTACTTC. This translates into CASSQDRAATEQYF.